The 31 T cell receptor beta chains below come from one sample, sequenced in a study of T cells in Graves' hyperthyroidism and ophthalmopathy. TCR beta CDR3 sequences were amplified from RNA transcripts. Using the HTBI primer set, a first-round RT-PCR was run on the TCR CDR3. TCRdb processed the multiplex PCR reads anew with MiXCR; each CDR3 protein has one entry. The table lists around 600,000 distinct CDR3 sequences, roughly 15% of them singletons. The sequencing sample was made of blood. These receptors all come from a woman aged 50 to 65 with Graves' ophthalmopathy.

Comment on this clonotype: A single base separates this from a much larger clone, so it may be a read error. The chain combines TRBV28 with TRBJ1-5; TRBD1 matches 9 bases. The length of the CDR3 is 16 residues. CDR1 MDHEN and CDR2 SYDVKM come from the germline V gene. The CDR3 protein is CASSFTGGKLNQPQNF. The CDR3 DNA reads as TGTGCCAGCAGTTTTACAGGGGGCAAACTCAATCAGCCCCAGAATTTT.

This chain connects TRBV4-3 to TRBJ1-2; D is perhaps TRBD1 (5 bases). V was pared by 0 bases and J by 8 bases, with 16 bases between. CDR1 and CDR2 (germline): LGHNA, YSLEER. The CDR3 spans 15 residues. In DNA, the CDR3 is TGCGCCAGCAGCCAAGATGTATCAGGGCGAGCGGGCTACACCTTC. Translating it yields CASSQDVSGRAGYTF.

This clonotype was detected ten times or more. This chain uses TRBV7-9 with TRBJ2-1; no definite D call. Germline V gene sequence: CDR1 SEHNR, CDR2 FQNEAQ (reference sequence). There are 14 residues in the CDR3. The germline V and J ends were trimmed by 8 bases and 0 bases, with 11 bases remaining between them. CDR3 loop: CASAGSSSYNEQFF. CDR3 sequence (DNA): TGTGCCAGCGCCGGGTCGAGCTCCTACAATGAGCAGTTCTTC.

The V gene is TRBV29-1, the J gene TRBJ1-2; TRBD1 matches at 10 bases. The CDR3 is 12 amino acids. With 7 bases clipped from V and 6 bases from J, the junction kept 5 bases outside the gene matches. CDR1 is SQVTM and CDR2 is ANQGSEA in the germline V gene. The CDR3 coding sequence is TGCAGCGCCCTGGGACAGGGGAATGGCTACACCTTC. Translated: CSALGQGNGYTF.

This clonotype showed up many times. The rearrangement links TRBV7-2 to TRBJ1-5; D gene uncertain. Germline V gene data show CDR1 as SGHTA and CDR2 as FQGNSA. CDR3 length: 17 residues. Trimming stripped 1 base from V and 0 bases from J, with 13 bases between. CDR3 residues: CASSLVFGSYSNQPQHF. The CDR3, as DNA: TGTGCCAGCAGCTTAGTCTTCGGCAGCTATAGCAATCAGCCCCAGCATTTT.

Ten or more counts support this clonotype. The genes are TRBV28 and TRBJ2-2, with 9 bases that match TRBD1. CDR3 length: 15 residues. V lost 5 bases to trimming and J lost 6 bases; unmatched junction nucleotides: 7. Germline CDR1 and CDR2: MDHEN and SYDVKM. CDR3 amino acids: CASSRRDRDAGELFF. CDR3 in DNA: TGTGCCAGCAGTCGAAGGGACAGGGATGCCGGGGAGCTGTTTTTT.

The table lists this clonotype with many counts. The chain couples TRBV6-5 to TRBJ2-1, with 10 bases matching TRBD2. J gave up 5 bases and V 2 bases, and 9 bases lay outside the gene matches. Per the germline V gene, CDR1 is MNHEY and CDR2 is SVGAGI. This CDR3 is 17 amino acids long. This chain's CDR3 is CASSYNPLAGVNNEQFF. DNA of the CDR3: TGTGCCAGCAGTTACAACCCGCTAGCGGGAGTTAACAATGAGCAGTTCTTC.

This clonotype was observed at least ten times. CDR3 sequence (DNA): TGTGCCTGGAGTGACCGGGACAAGGACTACAATGAGCAGTTCTTC. It yields the protein CAWSDRDKDYNEQFF. V is TRBV30 and J is TRBJ2-1, with D tentatively TRBD1 (6 bases). Germline V gives CDR1 GTSNPN, CDR2 SVGIG (reference sequence). CDR3 length: 15 residues. Trimming shortened V by 1 base and J by 3 bases, and 13 bases separated the two germline ends.

This clonotype was picked up many times. The chain recombines TRBV28 with TRBJ2-7; D may be TRBD1 (6 bases). This CDR3 is 13 amino acids long. Trimming removed 3 bases from V and 6 bases from J, with 12 bases in between. CDR1 is MDHEN and CDR2 is SYDVKM in the germline V gene. CDR3 amino acids: CASSFPNRVEQYF. The CDR3 nucleotides are TGTGCCAGCAGTTTCCCAAACAGGGTCGAGCAGTACTTC.

This clonotype occurred many times. The chain couples TRBV11-3 to TRBJ2-1, with 9 bases that match TRBD1. The CDR3 contains 18 residues. Germline V gives CDR1 SGHNT, CDR2 YENEEA. J lost 0 bases, V lost 2 bases, and 8 bases had no gene match. The CDR3 sequence is CASSLNQATGGSYNEQFF. The DNA of the CDR3 is TGTGCCAGCAGCTTAAATCAGGCGACAGGGGGCTCCTACAATGAGCAGTTCTTC.

This clonotype was seen more than once but under ten times. The V call is TRBV20-1, the J call TRBJ1-5, with TRBD1 matching over 10 bases. Germline lookup yields CDR1 DFQATT and CDR2 SNEGSKA (reference sequence). The ends lost 1 base at V and 6 bases at J; junction bases unmatched: 9. There are 16 residues in the CDR3. CDR3 nucleotide sequence: TGCAGTGCTAGAGTAATGGGACAGGGGAGAGTTCAGCCCCAGCATTTT. It specifies CSARVMGQGRVQPQHF.

The sample holds many counts of this clonotype. The chain joins TRBV3-1 to TRBJ1-2; 10 nucleotides match TRBD1. This CDR3 region has 16 residues. Losses at the gene ends were 2 bases for V and 0 bases for J; bases not matched to a gene: 3. Germline V lookup: CDR1 LGHDT, CDR2 YNNKEL (reference sequence). In DNA form, the CDR3 reads TGTGCCAGCAGCCAACCTGGGACAGGGGCTAACTATGGCTACACCTTC. Its protein is CASSQPGTGANYGYTF.

This clonotype was counted ten times or more. V gene TRBV24-1 combines with J gene TRBJ2-1; 8 bases agree with TRBD1. V lost 0 bases and J lost 1; bases outside the gene matches: 4. The CDR3 contains 17 residues. Germline CDR1 KGHDR, CDR2 SFDVKD. As DNA, the CDR3 is TGTGCCACCAGTGATTTGCGTAGACAGGGGTCCTACAATGAGCAGTTCTTC. It encodes CATSDLRRQGSYNEQFF.

At least ten counts were recorded for this clonotype. The chain recombines TRBV20-1 with TRBJ2-1; D gene unclear. CDR3 length: 15 residues. V was trimmed by 4 bases and J by 8 bases, leaving 21 bases between them. Germline CDR1 and CDR2: DFQATT and SNEGSKA (reference sequence). The CDR3 reads CSAIRPPSTPHEQFF. The CDR3 DNA reads TGCAGTGCTATCCGGCCTCCGTCGACCCCCCATGAGCAGTTCTTC.

In its sample, this clonotype was seen many times. CDR3 loop: CASSPILVNPFANTEAFF. The CDR3 DNA follows: TGTGCCAGCTCACCCATTCTCGTCAACCCCTTTGCGAACACTGAAGCTTTCTTT. The rearrangement joins TRBV18 to TRBJ1-1, with D hard to call. The CDR3 runs to 18 residues. Germline CDR1 reads KGHSH; CDR2 reads LQKENI. Trimming removed 3 bases at V and 1 base at J, with 21 bases between.

In its sample, this clonotype was seen many times. CDR3 coding DNA: TGTGCCAGCAGTAGGCGGGAGGGGTACGAGCAGTACTTC. Translation: CASSRREGYEQYF. V gene TRBV6-1 combines with J gene TRBJ2-7, with TRBD2 matching 9 bases. J lost 4 bases, V lost 5 bases, and 3 bases had no gene match. Germline V gene sequence: CDR1 MNHNS, CDR2 SASEGT. The CDR3 loop spans 13 amino acids.

This clonotype was observed at least ten times. This chain links TRBV11-1 with TRBJ2-1; D unresolved. Germline V gives CDR1 SGHAT, CDR2 FQDESV (reference sequence). The CDR3 totals 17 residues. V lost 1 base, J lost 0 bases, and 13 bases lay in between. The CDR3 DNA reads TGTGCCAGCAGCTTAGAACGGACGGTATCCTCCTACAATGAGCAGTTCTTC. Protein: CASSLERTVSSYNEQFF. Complete variable domain (other parts from reference TRBV11-1 and TRBJ2-1): EAEVAQSPRYKITEKSQAVAFWCDPISGHATLYWYRQILGQGPELLVQFQDESVVDDSQLPKDRFSAERLKGVDSTLKIQPAELGDSAMYLCASSLERTVSSYNEQFFGPGTRLTVL.

In this sample, this clonotype turned up many times. The genes are TRBV20-1 and TRBJ2-5; D is perhaps TRBD2 (6 bases). This CDR3 is 14 amino acids long. Trimming removed 3 bases from V and 0 bases from J, with 11 bases in between. The germline V gene has CDR1 DFQATT and CDR2 SNEGSKA (reference sequence). CDR3 nucleotides: TGCAGTGCTAGCGGTAGCGGAGACCAAGAGACCCAGTACTTC. It codes for CSASGSGDQETQYF.

V is TRBV6-1 and J is TRBJ2-1; 11 nucleotides align to TRBD2. This CDR3 contains 15 residues. The germline gives CDR1 MNHNS, CDR2 SASEGT. J lost 7 bases, V lost 7 bases, and 9 bases had no gene match. CDR3 nucleotides: TGTGCCAGCAACCCCCTAGCGGGAGGTTTTAATGAGCAGTTCTTC. The encoded protein is CASNPLAGGFNEQFF.

This clonotype appeared many times. The gene calls are TRBV9 and TRBJ1-1, with 8 bases identical to TRBD1. This CDR3 region has 16 residues. The germline V gene has CDR1 SGDLS and CDR2 YYNGEE. J lost 2 bases, V lost 1 base, and 7 bases had no gene match. CDR3 amino acids: CASSVRGDRFNTEAFF. The CDR3 DNA is TGTGCCAGCAGCGTACGCGGGGACAGGTTTAACACTGAAGCTTTCTTT.

The sample holds many counts of this clonotype. The chain couples TRBV18 to TRBJ2-6, with TRBD1 matching 11 bases. Trimming cost V 1 base and J 2 bases; bases outside gene matches: 4. The CDR3 consists of 18 residues. From germline, CDR1 is KGHSH and CDR2 LQKENI. The CDR3 loop reads CASSPRTGGVAGANVLTF. The CDR3 coding sequence is TGTGCCAGCTCACCACGGACAGGGGGCGTAGCTGGGGCCAACGTCCTGACTTTC.

The CDR3 DNA reads as TGTGCCAGCAGTTACCCCGGGAGGGCGGACTTCTACAATGAGCAGTTCTTC. It encodes CASSYPGRADFYNEQFF. The chain employs TRBV6-2 or TRBV6-3 and TRBJ2-1, with 8 positions matching TRBD2. The CDR3 contains 17 residues. The ends lost 2 bases at V and 3 bases at J; junction bases unmatched: 9. Germline CDR1 and CDR2: MNHEY and SVGEGT.

This clonotype showed up many times. This rearrangement joins TRBV27 to TRBJ1-2, with a weak D call TRBD1 (5 bases). The V end was cut by 4 bases, the J end by 2 bases, with 14 bases between. The CDR3 is made up of 15 amino acids. The germline V gene has CDR1 MNHEY and CDR2 SMNVEV (reference sequence). CDR3 DNA: TGTGCCAGCAGTTCTTGGGTGGGGGTCAACTATGGCTACACCTTC. It codes for CASSSWVGVNYGYTF.

This clonotype appeared many times. This rearrangement joins TRBV28 to TRBJ1-3; 8 bases agree with TRBD1. The CDR3 extends over 16 amino acids. Germline V CDR1 and CDR2: MDHEN, SYDVKM. V lost 5 bases, J lost 1 base, and 7 bases stayed unmatched. The CDR3 DNA reads TGTGCCAGCAGTCCCCTAACAGGGGGTTCTGGAAACACCATATATTTT. Translation: CASSPLTGGSGNTIYF.

Comment on this clonotype: A much larger clone sits a single nucleotide away, making a read error possible. The genes are TRBV5-1 and TRBJ1-2; 8 bases line up with TRBD1. The CDR3 has 15 residues. The germline gives CDR1 SGHRS, CDR2 YFSETQ. Trimming at V came to 3 bases and at J to 8 bases, leaving 12 bases not matched to a gene. In DNA, the CDR3 is TGCGCCAGCAGCTCCACCGGACAGGGTTCCGGCGGCTACACCTTC. Translation: CASSSTGQGSGGYTF.

This clonotype was seen at least ten times. The genes are TRBV2 and TRBJ2-5, with 13 bases identical to TRBD2. The CDR3 spans 13 residues. J lost 9 bases, V lost 6 bases, and 4 bases had no gene match. Looked up from germline, CDR1 is SNHLY and CDR2 is FYNNEI. The CDR3 DNA follows: TGTGCCAGCAGCGGGACTAGCGGGACGTCCCAGTACTTC. Translated: CASSGTSGTSQYF.

This clonotype was seen ten or more times. The chain joins TRBV7-9 to TRBJ2-7; D not resolved. The ends were cut back, 5 bases at V and 2 bases at J, with 7 bases in the middle. The CDR3 contains 12 residues. Germline CDR1 is SEHNR and CDR2 is FQNEAQ (reference sequence). CDR3 nucleotides: TGTGCCAGCAGCGACAAGCCCTACGAGCAGTACTTC. Amino acid sequence: CASSDKPYEQYF.

The chain combines TRBV5-8 with TRBJ1-5; D is unresolved. Germline V gene sequence: CDR1 SGHTS, CDR2 YDEGEE. There are 15 residues in the CDR3. Trimming pared 4 bases from V and 5 bases from J, leaving 16 bases between. CDR3 amino acids: CASSAGRGIDQPQHF. CDR3 sequence (DNA): TGTGCCAGCAGCGCCGGACGGGGAATAGATCAGCCCCAGCATTTT.

This clonotype was seen ten or more times. The chain links TRBV7-9 to TRBJ2-1; TRBD2 matches at 9 bases. From germline, CDR1 is SEHNR and CDR2 FQNEAQ (reference sequence). Trimming cost V 3 bases and J 9 bases; bases outside gene matches: 6. The CDR3 loop spans 14 amino acids. DNA for the CDR3: TGTGCCAGCAGCTTCGGCGGGACTAGCAGTGAGCAGTTCTTC. Its protein is CASSFGGTSSEQFF.

The chain carries TRBV28 and TRBJ2-3, with 7 bases that match TRBD1. Trimming took 9 bases from V and 2 from J; bases not matched to a gene: 11. The germline CDR1 and CDR2 sequences are MDHEN and SYDVKM. The CDR3 runs 15 residues. CDR3 protein: CASQPTGRFTDTQYF. The DNA for the CDR3 is TGTGCCAGTCAACCGACAGGGCGATTCACAGATACGCAGTATTTT.

The sample holds many counts of this clonotype. This chain links TRBV20-1 with TRBJ2-1, with 10 bases matching TRBD2. Germline trimming cut 5 bases from V and 6 bases from J; bases unmatched to any gene: 4. Germline V gene sequence: CDR1 DFQATT, CDR2 SNEGSKA (reference sequence). The CDR3 has 13 residues. The CDR3 nucleotides read TGCAGTGCTCGCGGGACTAGCGTCAATGAGCAGTTCTTC. This translates into CSARGTSVNEQFF.